These 30 T cell receptor beta chains were sequenced from one sample in a study of blood T cell repertoires in COVID-19. Sequenced by immunoSEQ multiplex PCR; TCRdb stores in-frame clones only, minus some. The table lists 65,000 to 85,000 clones, about 93% of them singletons, with about 7% in the top ten. The sequencing sample was made of peripheral blood. These receptors originate from a human donor in a cohort sampled during active COVID-19.

This clone occurred once. V gene TRBV7-9 combines with J gene TRBJ1-2; no firm D call. V was pared by 1 base and J by 6 bases, with 3 bases between. Germline V CDR1 and CDR2: SEHNR, FQNEAQ (reference sequence). The CDR3 loop spans 11 amino acids. The CDR3 here is CASSLGDGYTF. The CDR3 bases are TGTGCCAGCAGCTTAGGCGATGGCTACACCTTC. Looking up the rest from reference TRBV7-9 and TRBJ1-2 gives the full variable domain: DTGVSQNPRHKITKRGQNVTFRCDPISEHNRLYWYRQTLGQGPEFLTYFQNEAQLEKSRLLSDRFSAERPKGSFSTLEIQRTEQGDSAMYLCASSLGDGYTFGSGTRLTVV.

This clone was counted between two and nine times. The V and J genes are TRBV25-1 and TRBJ1-5; D ambiguous. Germline V lookup: CDR1 MGHDK, CDR2 SYGVNS. The CDR3 is 14 amino acids. V gave up 2 bases and J gave up 0 bases, with 5 bases separating them. The CDR3 DNA is TGTGCCAGCAGTGAAGGTAGTAGCAATCAGCCCCAGCATTTT. Its translation: CASSEGSSNQPQHF.

CDR3: CASSPTGDFGYTF. DNA of the CDR3: TGCGCCAGCAGCCCGACAGGGGACTTTGGCTACACCTTC. The chain couples TRBV5-1 to TRBJ1-2; TRBD1 matches at 8 bases. Germline trimming cut 4 bases from V and 7 bases from J; bases unmatched to any gene: 6. Looked up from germline, CDR1 is SGHRS and CDR2 is YFSETQ. This CDR3 has 13 residues.

This chain links TRBV11-2 with TRBJ2-7; 8 bases map to TRBD1. Germline V lookup: CDR1 SGHAT, CDR2 FQNNGV. Germline trimming cut 6 bases from V and 3 bases from J; bases unmatched to any gene: 7. This CDR3 contains 14 residues. The CDR3 reads CASRGQGNSYEQYF. In DNA, the CDR3 is TGTGCCAGCAGAGGACAGGGCAACAGCTACGAGCAGTACTTC.

V is TRBV7-9 and J is TRBJ2-7; no firm D call. CDR3 length equals 14 residues. The V gene lost 0 bases and the J gene lost 7 bases, with 13 bases spanning the gap. Germline-derived CDR1 and CDR2 are SEHNR and FQNEAQ (reference sequence). Written as DNA, the CDR3 is TGTGCCAGCAGCTTAGCGACGACACCTTATGAGCAGTACTTC. Its protein is CASSLATTPYEQYF.

The CDR3 protein is CASSLGQGRYNEQFF. The CDR3 nucleotides are TGTGCCAGCAGCTTGGGGCAGGGGCGCTACAATGAGCAGTTCTTC. V gene TRBV5-5 combines with J gene TRBJ2-1; D might be TRBD1 (6 bases). Per the germline V gene, CDR1 is SGHKS and CDR2 is YYEKEE (reference sequence). The CDR3 loop spans 15 amino acids. The V and J ends lost 0 bases and 3 bases respectively, with 10 bases between them.

V is TRBV7-9 and J is TRBJ2-5; 8 bases match TRBD1. The CDR3 is 15 residues long. J was trimmed by 1 base and V by 11 bases; bases with no gene match: 12. Looked up from germline, CDR1 is SEHNR and CDR2 is FQNEAQ (reference sequence). Here the CDR3 reads CAGSQGAWGQETQYF. CDR3 coding DNA: TGTGCCGGCTCTCAGGGGGCGTGGGGCCAAGAGACCCAGTACTTC.

The rearrangement links TRBV6-2 or TRBV6-3 to TRBJ1-2; tentative D call: TRBD1 (5 bases). Trimming left V 0 bases short and J 4 bases short, with 12 bases between. CDR1 MNHEY and CDR2 SVGEGT come from the germline V gene. This CDR3 spans 15 amino acids. The CDR3 bases are TGTGCCAGCAGTTACTCGGCAGGGCCCGTCTATGGCTACACCTTC. It specifies CASSYSAGPVYGYTF.

The chain is built from TRBV14 and TRBJ1-1; D is unclear. V was shortened by 4 bases and J by 2 bases, with 8 bases between the two germline ends. This CDR3 contains 13 residues. CDR1 is SGHDN, CDR2 FVKESK, per germline. The CDR3 here is CASSPLLNTEAFF. The CDR3 region has the DNA TGTGCCAGCAGCCCCTTGTTAAACACTGAAGCTTTCTTT.

The genes are TRBV20-1 and TRBJ2-5; D is unresolved. The CDR3 is 12 residues long. Trimming left V 3 bases short and J 2 bases short, with 7 bases between. Germline values: CDR1 DFQATT, CDR2 SNEGSKA (reference sequence). This chain's CDR3 is CSASYGQETQYF. For the CDR3, the DNA is TGCAGTGCTAGTTACGGGCAAGAGACCCAGTACTTC.

This rearrangement joins TRBV10-2 to TRBJ1-6; the D is unclear. Germline CDR1 and CDR2: WSHSY and SAAADI. CDR3 length equals 13 residues. The V and J ends lost 5 bases and 3 bases respectively, with 5 bases between them. This CDR3 reads CASSPGYNSPLHF. The CDR3 region has the DNA TGCGCCAGCAGTCCCGGCTATAATTCACCCCTCCACTTT.

J is TRBJ2-1 and V is TRBV5-1; D not resolved. CDR1 is SGHRS and CDR2 is YFSETQ in the germline V gene. The CDR3 length is 15 residues. Trimming pared 6 bases from V and 1 base from J, leaving 14 bases between. The DNA for the CDR3 is TGCGCCAGCATGCGTCGTGGTGAGTCCTACAATGAGCAGTTCTTC. Protein sequence: CASMRRGESYNEQFF. Full variable domain (rest looked up from reference TRBV5-1 and TRBJ2-1): KAGVTQTPRYLIKTRGQQVTLSCSPISGHRSVSWYQQTPGQGLQFLFEYFSETQRNKGNFPGRFSGRQFSNSRSEMNVSTLELGDSALYLCASMRRGESYNEQFFGPGTRLTVL.

The chain carries TRBV29-1 and TRBJ2-5; no definite D call. Germline V lookup: CDR1 SQVTM, CDR2 ANQGSEA. CDR3 length: 11 residues. Deletions cut 6 bases from V and 5 bases from J, with 10 bases between. The CDR3 region is CSVRHVETQYF. The CDR3 region has the DNA TGCAGCGTCCGACATGTCGAGACCCAGTACTTC. The whole variable domain, filled in from reference TRBV29-1 and TRBJ2-5, reads SAVISQKPSRDICQRGTSLTIQCQVDSQVTMMFWYRQQPGQSLTLIATANQGSEATYESGFVIDKFPISRPNLTFSTLTVSNMSPEDSSIYLCSVRHVETQYFGPGTRLLVL.

This chain links TRBV7-7 with TRBJ2-3; TRBD2 aligns across 8 bases. Trimming removed 5 bases from V and 6 bases from J; junction bases left unmatched: 13. This CDR3 spans 16 amino acids. Germline-derived CDR1 and CDR2 are SSHAT and FNYEAQ (reference sequence). The DNA for the CDR3 is TGTGCCAGCAGCCCTGGAGCGGGGGCCCCGGGGGATACGCAGTATTTT. Translating it yields CASSPGAGAPGDTQYF. Variable domain in full (rest from reference TRBV7-7 and TRBJ2-3): GAGVSQSPRYKVTKRGQDVTLRCDPISSHATLYWYQQALGQGPEFLTYFNYEAQPDKSGLPSDRFSAERPEGSISTLTIQRTEQRDSAMYRCASSPGAGAPGDTQYFGPGTRLTVL.

In this sample, this clone turned up once. This sequence joins TRBV7-6 and TRBJ1-4, with D unclear. Germline CDR1 reads SGHVS; CDR2 reads FNYEAQ. The CDR3 length is 14 residues. Trimming took off 1 base at V and 3 bases at J, with 6 bases between the two ends. CDR3 amino acids: CASSLESANEKLFF. The CDR3 nucleotides read TGTGCCAGCAGCTTAGAGTCAGCTAATGAAAAACTGTTTTTT.

This clone was detected once. The genes are TRBV18 and TRBJ1-6; possible D gene TRBD1, 5 bases. CDR1 is KGHSH and CDR2 is LQKENI in the germline V gene. CDR3 length equals 16 residues. Trimming took off 1 base at V and 5 bases at J, with 12 bases between the two ends. The CDR3 region has the DNA TGTGCCAGCTCACCACGTCCAGGGTTCGATAATTCACCCCTCCACTTT. This gives the protein CASSPRPGFDNSPLHF.

This clone was seen a handful of times. The genes are TRBV30 and TRBJ2-5; 7 nucleotides line up with TRBD2. The CDR3 is 14 amino acids. Unmatched junction bases numbered 6, after V lost 0 bases and J lost 5 bases. Looked up from germline, CDR1 is GTSNPN and CDR2 is SVGIG (reference sequence). The chain's CDR3 is CAWSVVAGRETQYF. CDR3 nucleotides: TGTGCCTGGAGTGTAGTGGCCGGGAGGGAGACCCAGTACTTC.

The chain is built from TRBV2 and TRBJ2-5, with 8 bases that match TRBD2. Germline loops: CDR1 SNHLY, CDR2 FYNNEI. The CDR3 is made up of 18 amino acids. The ends lost 5 bases at V and 1 base at J; junction bases unmatched: 15. CDR3 loop: CASSPIGRVPVAQETQYF. Here the CDR3 DNA reads TGTGCCAGCAGTCCAATCGGGAGGGTACCGGTCGCCCAAGAGACCCAGTACTTC.

This rearrangement joins TRBV15 to TRBJ2-1; the D is unclear. The CDR3 spans 14 residues. V lost 2 bases to trimming and J lost 0 bases, with 5 bases between them. CDR1 and CDR2 from the germline V gene are LNHNV and YYDKDF (reference sequence). CDR3 DNA sequence: TGTGCCACCAGCAGACCCGGCTCCTACAATGAGCAGTTCTTC. Its translation: CATSRPGSYNEQFF.

This clone was detected only once. The chain joins TRBV5-1 to TRBJ1-4; 10 bases line up with TRBD1. The CDR3 has 16 residues. The ends lost 2 bases at V and 8 bases at J; junction bases unmatched: 9. Germline V lookup: CDR1 SGHRS, CDR2 YFSETQ. CDR3 protein: CASSFTPGQGKEKLFF. The CDR3 DNA reads as TGCGCCAGCAGCTTCACGCCGGGACAGGGGAAGGAAAAACTGTTTTTT.

This chain links TRBV18 with TRBJ2-7; D not certain. The CDR3 is made up of 15 amino acids. Germline CDR1 reads KGHSH; CDR2 reads LQKENI. Trimming pared 3 bases from V and 0 bases from J, leaving 12 bases between. The CDR3 DNA follows: TGTGCCAGCTCACCGGTCCCAGGTAGCTCCTACGAGCAGTACTTC. Protein: CASSPVPGSSYEQYF.

CDR3 sequence (DNA): TGTGCCAGCTCACCGATGGGGGGGGAGACCCAGTACTTC. Encoded protein: CASSPMGGETQYF. The chain combines TRBV18 with TRBJ2-5, with 7 bases aligning to TRBD2. Germline-derived CDR1 and CDR2 are KGHSH and LQKENI. The CDR3 has 13 amino acids. V lost 3 bases, J lost 5 bases, and 3 bases stayed unmatched.

The chain combines TRBV24-1 with TRBJ2-7; D might be TRBD1 (5 bases). V dropped 5 bases and J dropped 0 bases, with 10 bases sitting between them. The germline CDR1 and CDR2 sequences are KGHDR and SFDVKD. CDR3 length: 14 residues. Written as DNA, the CDR3 is TGTGCCACCAGTGTGGCAGGGTCCTCCTACGAGCAGTACTTC. It codes for CATSVAGSSYEQYF.

This sequence joins TRBV10-3 and TRBJ2-7; 10 nucleotides align to TRBD1. Per the germline V gene, CDR1 is ENHRY and CDR2 is SYGVKD. The CDR3 has 14 amino acids. Germline trimming cut 6 bases from V and 2 bases from J; bases unmatched to any gene: 4. CDR3 nucleotides: TGTGCCATCAGAGGAGGACAGGGGGCCTACGAGCAGTACTTC. Residues: CAIRGGQGAYEQYF.

CDR3 bases: TGTGCCAGCAGCTTAGGATATAGCCAGTACGAGCAGTACTTC. Encoded protein: CASSLGYSQYEQYF. The chain recombines TRBV7-2 with TRBJ2-7, with D uncertain. CDR1 is SGHTA and CDR2 is FQGNSA in the germline V gene. The CDR3 length is 14 residues. V shed 1 base and J shed 4 bases, with 11 bases lying between them.

This chain uses TRBV3-1 (or the pseudogene TRBV3-2) with TRBJ1-1; D is unclear. Germline CDR1 LGHDT, CDR2 YNNKEL (reference sequence). Trimming shortened V by 0 bases and J by 8 bases, and 10 bases separated the two germline ends. CDR3 length: 13 amino acids. Here the CDR3 reads CASSQDQDPEAFF. CDR3 nucleotides: TGTGCCAGCAGCCAAGATCAGGATCCCGAAGCTTTCTTT.

This CDR3 reads CASSQVTAGGHNEQFF. Here the CDR3 DNA reads TGTGCCAGCAGCCAAGTAACGGCGGGGGGGCATAATGAGCAGTTCTTC. The chain joins TRBV3-1 (or the pseudogene TRBV3-2) to TRBJ2-1; 9 bases agree with TRBD2. CDR1 and CDR2 (germline): LGHDT, YNNKEL (reference sequence). The J segment lost 7 bases and the V segment lost 1 base, leaving 8 bases of the junction unmatched. The CDR3 contains 16 residues.

This clone was observed a single time. This sequence joins TRBV5-4 and TRBJ2-5; no reliable D call. This CDR3 has 15 amino acids. CDR1 and CDR2 from the germline V gene are SGHNT and YYREEE (reference sequence). Trimming removed 0 bases at V and 2 bases at J, with 11 bases between. DNA of the CDR3: TGTGCCAGCAGCTTGGGACTTAAAGGACAAGAGACCCAGTACTTC. Its protein product is CASSLGLKGQETQYF. The variable domain in full, with the rest retrieved from reference TRBV5-4 and TRBJ2-5, is ETGVTQSPTHLIKTRGQQVTLRCSSQSGHNTVSWYQQALGQGPQFIFQYYREEENGRGNFPPRFSGLQFPNYSSELNVNALELDDSALYLCASSLGLKGQETQYFGPGTRLLVL.

V usage is TRBV27 and J usage is TRBJ2-7, with a possible D match to TRBD2 (5 bases). The CDR3 has 14 residues. From germline, CDR1 is MNHEY and CDR2 SMNVEV (reference sequence). Trimming cost V 6 bases and J 3 bases, with 15 bases left between them. The CDR3 sequence: CASSSPGRGYEQYF. The CDR3 DNA reads TGTGCCAGCAGCTCCCCCGGACGGGGCTACGAGCAGTACTTC.

The chain employs TRBV5-1 and TRBJ2-2; D is possibly TRBD2 (5 bases). The germline V gene encodes CDR1 SGHRS and CDR2 YFSETQ. V lost 4 bases to trimming and J lost 7 bases, with 14 bases between them. This CDR3 has 14 residues. The CDR3 coding sequence is TGCGCCAGCAGCGCGGACCCACGGGACGGGGAGCTGTTTTTT. This gives the protein CASSADPRDGELFF.